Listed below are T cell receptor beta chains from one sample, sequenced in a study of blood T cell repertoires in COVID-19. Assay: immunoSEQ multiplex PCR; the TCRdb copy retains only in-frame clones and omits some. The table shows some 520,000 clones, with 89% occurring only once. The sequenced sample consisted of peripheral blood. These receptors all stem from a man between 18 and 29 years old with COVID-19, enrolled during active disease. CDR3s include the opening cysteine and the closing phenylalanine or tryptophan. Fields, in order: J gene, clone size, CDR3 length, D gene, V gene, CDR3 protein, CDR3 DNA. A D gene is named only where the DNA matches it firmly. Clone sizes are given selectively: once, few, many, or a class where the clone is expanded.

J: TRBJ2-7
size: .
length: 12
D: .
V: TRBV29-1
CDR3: CSAKAASAEQYF
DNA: TGCAGCGCTAAAGCGGCTAGCGCTGAGCAGTACTTC

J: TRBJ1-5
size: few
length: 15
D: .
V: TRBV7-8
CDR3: CASSLVGHLNQPQHF
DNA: TGTGCCAGCAGCTTAGTGGGACACCTCAATCAGCCCCAGCATTTT

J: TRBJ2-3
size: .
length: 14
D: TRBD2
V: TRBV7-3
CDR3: CASSLGGSADTQYF
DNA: TGTGCCAGCAGCTTGGGCGGGAGCGCAGATACGCAGTATTTT

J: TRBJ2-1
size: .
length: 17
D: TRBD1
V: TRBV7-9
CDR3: CASSLGQGTSSYNEQFF
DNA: TGTGCCAGCAGCTTAGGACAGGGGACAAGCTCCTACAATGAGCAGTTCTTC

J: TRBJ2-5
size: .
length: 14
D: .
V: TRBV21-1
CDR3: CASSRGTEQETQYF
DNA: TGTGCCAGCAGCCGCGGGACAGAGCAAGAGACCCAGTACTTC

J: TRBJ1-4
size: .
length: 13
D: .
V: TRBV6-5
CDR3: CASRAGTQEKLFF
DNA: TGTGCCAGCCGGGCAGGGACACAGGAAAAACTGTTTTTT

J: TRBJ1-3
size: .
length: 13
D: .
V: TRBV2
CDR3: CASTRESGNTIYF
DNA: TGTGCCAGCACCCGAGAATCCGGAAACACCATATATTTT

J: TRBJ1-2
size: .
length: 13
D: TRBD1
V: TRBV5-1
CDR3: CASSDTGGDGYTF
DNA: TGCGCCAGCAGCGATACAGGGGGCGATGGCTACACCTTC

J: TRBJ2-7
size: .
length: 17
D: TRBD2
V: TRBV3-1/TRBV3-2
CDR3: CASSQIFASGSSNEQYF
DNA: TGTGCCAGCAGCCAAATTTTTGCTAGCGGGAGTTCTAACGAGCAGTACTTC

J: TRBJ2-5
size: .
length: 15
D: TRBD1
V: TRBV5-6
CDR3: CASSFRQGSWETQYF
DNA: TGTGCCAGCAGCTTTCGACAGGGGAGTTGGGAGACCCAGTACTTC

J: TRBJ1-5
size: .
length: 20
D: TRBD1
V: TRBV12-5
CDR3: CASGLVPGDLEDRGFQPQHF
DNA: TGTGCTAGTGGTTTGGTACCGGGGGACTTGGAGGACAGGGGATTTCAGCCCCAGCATTTT

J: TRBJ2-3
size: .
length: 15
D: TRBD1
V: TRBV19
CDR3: CASSPTTGVTDTQYF
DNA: TGTGCCAGTAGTCCTACGACAGGGGTCACAGATACGCAGTATTTT

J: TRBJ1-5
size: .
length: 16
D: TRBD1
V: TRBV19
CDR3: CARTGEEGYSNQPQHF
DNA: TGTGCCCGGACAGGGGAAGAGGGGTATAGCAATCAGCCCCAGCATTTT

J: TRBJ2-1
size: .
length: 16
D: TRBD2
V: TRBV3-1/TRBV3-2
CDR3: CASSQDLAGLYNEQFF
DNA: TGTGCCAGCAGCCAAGATCTAGCGGGACTCTACAATGAGCAGTTCTTC

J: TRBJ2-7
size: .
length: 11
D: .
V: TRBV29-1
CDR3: CSVVSAYEQYF
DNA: TGCAGCGTTGTTTCGGCCTACGAGCAGTACTTC

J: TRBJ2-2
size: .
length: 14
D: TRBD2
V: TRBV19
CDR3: CASSPGGTTGELFF
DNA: TGTGCCAGTAGTCCGGGGGGAACAACCGGGGAGCTGTTTTTT

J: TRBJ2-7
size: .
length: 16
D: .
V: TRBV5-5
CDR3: CASSLGLYGGTYEQYF
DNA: TGTGCCAGCAGCTTGGGATTATACGGGGGTACCTACGAGCAGTACTTC

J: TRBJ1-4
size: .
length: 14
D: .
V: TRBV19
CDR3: CASSIGGINEKLFF
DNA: TGTGCCAGTAGTATCGGCGGGATTAATGAAAAACTGTTTTTT